These T cell receptor beta chains were read from a single sample in a study of T cells in Graves' hyperthyroidism and ophthalmopathy. TCRdb used MiXCR to reprocess the multiplex PCR reads, holding one entry per CDR3 protein. Of approximately 640,000 distinct CDR3 sequences listed, around a sixth were seen once; the top ten hold 15% to 17%. The specimen sequenced was blood. The receptor set was obtained from a man aged 50 or older with Graves' hyperthyroidism. Both conserved end residues are part of each CDR3. Fields, in order: clone size, V gene, D gene, CDR3 length, J gene, CDR3 DNA, CDR3 protein. A D gene is named only where the DNA matches it firmly. A clone size is listed for some rows: how often the clone was seen (once, few, many), or a class if it is expanded.

clone_size: -; v_call: TRBV6-5; d_call: TRBD2; cdr3_length: 15; j_call: TRBJ2-1; cdr3_nt: TGTGCCAGCAGTACTAGCGGGGTTCCCTACAATGAGCAGTTCTTC; cdr3_aa: CASSTSGVPYNEQFF
clone_size: many; v_call: TRBV2; d_call: -; cdr3_length: 13; j_call: TRBJ2-1; cdr3_nt: TGTGCCAGCATAGTCTTACAGGGCGGTGAGCAGTTCTTC; cdr3_aa: CASIVLQGGEQFF
clone_size: few; v_call: TRBV7-2; d_call: -; cdr3_length: 15; j_call: TRBJ1-2; cdr3_nt: TGTGCCAGCAGCTTAGAACGGGGAGCAGGCTATGGCTACACCTTC; cdr3_aa: CASSLERGAGYGYTF
clone_size: many; v_call: TRBV2; d_call: -; cdr3_length: 12; j_call: TRBJ2-7; cdr3_nt: TGTGCCAGCAGTGTAAACAGCTACGAGCAGTACTTC; cdr3_aa: CASSVNSYEQYF
clone_size: -; v_call: TRBV5-5; d_call: TRBD2; cdr3_length: 16; j_call: TRBJ2-7; cdr3_nt: TGTGCCAGCAGCCGTGGACTAGCGGGAGGGATATACGAGCAGTACTTC; cdr3_aa: CASSRGLAGGIYEQYF
clone_size: few; v_call: TRBV18; d_call: -; cdr3_length: 15; j_call: TRBJ2-2; cdr3_nt: TGTGCCAGCTCACCCCCGGGACAGAACACCGGGGAGCTGTTTTTT; cdr3_aa: CASSPPGQNTGELFF
clone_size: -; v_call: TRBV3-1; d_call: -; cdr3_length: 13; j_call: TRBJ1-5; cdr3_nt: TGTGCCAGCAGTCCCGGGACACATCAGCCCCAGCATTTT; cdr3_aa: CASSPGTHQPQHF
clone_size: many; v_call: TRBV11-2; d_call: TRBD2; cdr3_length: 18; j_call: TRBJ2-1; cdr3_nt: TGTGCCAGCAGCTTCCGAACTAGCGGGTTTATGGGCGGAAATGAGCAGTTCTTC; cdr3_aa: CASSFRTSGFMGGNEQFF
clone_size: -; v_call: TRBV19; d_call: -; cdr3_length: 14; j_call: TRBJ1-1; cdr3_nt: TGTGCCAGTAATTGGGGGAATGAGAACACTGAAGCTTTCTTT; cdr3_aa: CASNWGNENTEAFF
clone_size: many; v_call: TRBV28; d_call: TRBD2; cdr3_length: 16; j_call: TRBJ2-1; cdr3_nt: TGTGCCAGCCTAACGCGGGAGGGCCGTGAACACAATGAGCAGTTCTTC; cdr3_aa: CASLTREGREHNEQFF
clone_size: many; v_call: TRBV29-1; d_call: -; cdr3_length: 13; j_call: TRBJ1-1; cdr3_nt: TGCAGCGTTCACCAGGCCCTGGGCACTGAAGCTTTCTTT; cdr3_aa: CSVHQALGTEAFF
clone_size: many; v_call: TRBV27; d_call: TRBD1; cdr3_length: 15; j_call: TRBJ1-2; cdr3_nt: TGTGCCAGCAGTTTATCTAAGGGGGCGGGCTATGGCTACACCTTC; cdr3_aa: CASSLSKGAGYGYTF
clone_size: few; v_call: TRBV19; d_call: TRBD2; cdr3_length: 16; j_call: TRBJ2-7; cdr3_nt: TGTGCCAGTAGTTCTGGACTAGCGGGAGACGCCGAGGAGCAGTACTTC; cdr3_aa: CASSSGLAGDAEEQYF
clone_size: many; v_call: TRBV5-1; d_call: -; cdr3_length: 14; j_call: TRBJ2-3; cdr3_nt: TGCGCCAGCAGCTTGGTATCTAGCACAGATACGCAGTATTTT; cdr3_aa: CASSLVSSTDTQYF
clone_size: many; v_call: TRBV29-1; d_call: -; cdr3_length: 13; j_call: TRBJ1-1; cdr3_nt: TGCAGCGTTGGACAACTCATGAACACTGAAGCTTTCTTT; cdr3_aa: CSVGQLMNTEAFF
clone_size: -; v_call: TRBV7-8; d_call: -; cdr3_length: 14; j_call: TRBJ1-2; cdr3_nt: TGTGCCAGCAGCGAAGCAGGATTACAATATGGCTACACCTTC; cdr3_aa: CASSEAGLQYGYTF
clone_size: -; v_call: TRBV15; d_call: TRBD1; cdr3_length: 15; j_call: TRBJ2-5; cdr3_nt: TGTGCCACCAGCAATCACCGGGACAGTCAAGAGACCCAGTACTTC; cdr3_aa: CATSNHRDSQETQYF
clone_size: many; v_call: TRBV11-2; d_call: -; cdr3_length: 13; j_call: TRBJ2-1; cdr3_nt: TGTGCCAGCAGCCCGTTGTCAACCAATGAGCAGTTCTTC; cdr3_aa: CASSPLSTNEQFF
clone_size: -; v_call: TRBV7-9; d_call: -; cdr3_length: 17; j_call: TRBJ2-1; cdr3_nt: TGTGCCAGCAGCTTAGCCCGACAGGCGAATTCCTACAATGAGCAGTTCTTC; cdr3_aa: CASSLARQANSYNEQFF
clone_size: -; v_call: TRBV28; d_call: -; cdr3_length: 12; j_call: TRBJ1-2; cdr3_nt: TGTGCCAGCGGGCAGATCAACTATGGCTACACCTTC; cdr3_aa: CASGQINYGYTF
clone_size: many; v_call: TRBV19; d_call: -; cdr3_length: 18; j_call: TRBJ2-5; cdr3_nt: TGTGCCAGTAGTATTCTCTATATCGGCAGAATTTTCCAAGAGACCCAGTACTTC; cdr3_aa: CASSILYIGRIFQETQYF
clone_size: few; v_call: TRBV5-1; d_call: -; cdr3_length: 13; j_call: TRBJ1-5; cdr3_nt: TGCGCCAGCAGCTTGGACGGTGGGCAGCCCCAGCATTTT; cdr3_aa: CASSLDGGQPQHF
clone_size: many; v_call: TRBV3-1; d_call: -; cdr3_length: 14; j_call: TRBJ1-1; cdr3_nt: TGTGCCAGCAGCCCAGGGAACAGGAACACTGAAGCTTTCTTT; cdr3_aa: CASSPGNRNTEAFF
clone_size: few; v_call: TRBV6-1; d_call: TRBD2; cdr3_length: 14; j_call: TRBJ2-5; cdr3_nt: TGTGCCAGCAGTGGAGGACTAGCACAAGAGACCCAGTACTTC; cdr3_aa: CASSGGLAQETQYF
clone_size: many; v_call: TRBV27; d_call: TRBD2; cdr3_length: 14; j_call: TRBJ2-7; cdr3_nt: TGTGCCAGCTACGGGAGGGGGGGTTTTTACGAGCAGTACTTC; cdr3_aa: CASYGRGGFYEQYF
clone_size: -; v_call: TRBV12-5; d_call: -; cdr3_length: 11; j_call: TRBJ2-3; cdr3_nt: TGTGCTAGTGGTTTGGGGGATACGCAGTATTTT; cdr3_aa: CASGLGDTQYF
clone_size: -; v_call: TRBV28; d_call: -; cdr3_length: 14; j_call: TRBJ2-7; cdr3_nt: TGTGCCAGCAGTCTAGGGGGGGGGTCCTACGAGCAGTGCTTC; cdr3_aa: CASSLGGGSYEQCF
clone_size: many; v_call: TRBV27; d_call: -; cdr3_length: 15; j_call: TRBJ2-1; cdr3_nt: TGTGCCAGCACTTACAGCCGAGGGACGGACAATGAGCAGTTCTTC; cdr3_aa: CASTYSRGTDNEQFF
clone_size: many; v_call: TRBV2; d_call: -; cdr3_length: 13; j_call: TRBJ2-3; cdr3_nt: TGTGCCAGCAGGGAGGGCAGCACAGATACGCAGTATTTT; cdr3_aa: CASREGSTDTQYF
clone_size: many; v_call: TRBV5-5; d_call: -; cdr3_length: 17; j_call: TRBJ2-7; cdr3_nt: TGTGCCAGCAGCTTGGCCTGGCCTCTTACTCCTACAGGAGAGCAGTACTTC; cdr3_aa: CASSLAWPLTPTGEQYF
clone_size: -; v_call: TRBV11-2; d_call: TRBD2; cdr3_length: 17; j_call: TRBJ2-1; cdr3_nt: TGTGCCAGCAGCTTACATGGGACTAGCGGGAGGATAAATGAGCAGTTCTTC; cdr3_aa: CASSLHGTSGRINEQFF
clone_size: many; v_call: TRBV28; d_call: TRBD1; cdr3_length: 15; j_call: TRBJ1-2; cdr3_nt: TGTGCCAGCAGCACGGGACAGGGTGTATCCTATGGCTACACCTTC; cdr3_aa: CASSTGQGVSYGYTF
clone_size: -; v_call: TRBV7-9; d_call: -; cdr3_length: 15; j_call: TRBJ1-1; cdr3_nt: TGTGCCAGCAGCCAGGGACCCGGAGGGAGCACTGAAGCTTTCTTT; cdr3_aa: CASSQGPGGSTEAFF
clone_size: -; v_call: TRBV5-1; d_call: -; cdr3_length: 14; j_call: TRBJ1-1; cdr3_nt: TGCGCCAGCAGCTTTGGGGATGGTGGCACTGAAGCTTTCTTT; cdr3_aa: CASSFGDGGTEAFF
clone_size: -; v_call: TRBV9; d_call: -; cdr3_length: 13; j_call: TRBJ2-1; cdr3_nt: TGTGCCAGCAGCGAGCGACTAGTAGGTGAGCAGTTCTTC; cdr3_aa: CASSERLVGEQFF